The rows below give T cell receptor beta chains drawn from one sample of a study of T cell changes during pregnancy in multiple sclerosis. Assay used: immunoSEQ multiplex PCR; TCRdb lists only in-frame clones, some missing. The sample includes 30,000 to 40,000 clones, around nine tenths seen only once; the top ten take approximately 0.7%. The sample here was CD4+ T cells from peripheral blood mononuclear cells, taken in the second trimester of pregnancy. These receptor sequences come from a female donor in good health, enrolled as a control in a pregnancy study. Each CDR3 is given with its conserved first and last residue. D genes are given only for firm matches. Only part of the rows carry a size: once, few, many, or a class if the clone is expanded.

J gene,D gene,V gene,clone size,CDR3 DNA,CDR3 protein
TRBJ1-6,TRBD1,TRBV19,.,TGTGCCAGTAATCCTAGGGGCAGGGGGTCCCGAGGGGGCCCCCTCCACTTT,CASNPRGRGSRGGPLHF
TRBJ2-7,TRBD2,TRBV5-6,.,TGTGCCAGCAGTTCCGGACTAGCGGGATTATACGAGCAGTACTTC,CASSSGLAGLYEQYF
TRBJ1-3,.,TRBV14,.,TGTGCCAGCAGCCAAGAACTGACATTCTCTGGAAACACCATATATTTT,CASSQELTFSGNTIYF
TRBJ1-5,TRBD1,TRBV6-1,.,TGTGCCAGCAGTGACCCAGGGGGGACCCCGAACAATCAGCCCCAGCATTTT,CASSDPGGTPNNQPQHF
TRBJ1-3,.,TRBV4-3,once,TGCGCCAGCAGCCCCTCTACGCCCGAGTCCTTCTCTGGAAACACCATATATTTT,CASSPSTPESFSGNTIYF
TRBJ1-6,.,TRBV27,.,TGTGCCAGCAGTTCCCGAGACAGAGCATCGTCACCCCTCCACTTT,CASSSRDRASSPLHF
TRBJ2-2,.,TRBV9,.,TGTGCCAGCAGCGCAGGGGAGGGCTACACCGGGGAGCTGTTTTTT,CASSAGEGYTGELFF
TRBJ2-2,.,TRBV2,.,TGTGCCAGCAGTCGAGAAAACACCGGGGAGCTGTTTTTT,CASSRENTGELFF
TRBJ2-7,.,TRBV6-5,.,TGTGCCAGCAGTCCCCGACAGGCCCGCTACGAGCAGTACTTC,CASSPRQARYEQYF
TRBJ2-4,TRBD1,TRBV15,.,TGTGCCACCAGCAGAGGTGGGCAGGGGGCCTGGGCTCAGTACTTC,CATSRGGQGAWAQYF